The clone carrying this TCR beta chain showed up many times. The antigen remains undetermined. This entry is derived from a study of neurological immune-mediated disorders. Study-wide points: Subjects shared no identical expanded-clone CDR3 amino acid sequences, suggesting private TCR-beta repertoires in all groups.

The cDNA was generated through 5'RACE incorporating 10-nucleotide random UMIs. Each sequencing run yielded over 160 million TCR-beta sequences from 15-18 subjects. TCRdb reanalysed the 5' RACE reads using MiXCR and keeps one entry per CDR3 protein. The sample contains 64,000 or so distinct CDR3 sequences, 10% of which appear only once. The CDR3 totals 16 residues. The V gene's germline CDR1 is SGHRS and CDR2 YFSETQ. Trimming took 3 bases from V and 4 from J; bases not matched to a gene: 8. The sample's time point: longitudinal time-point 1 (baseline). Source material was 2 million unsorted PBMCs, stored at -80 °C in RNAlater.

This rearrangement joins TRBV5-1 to TRBJ2-2; 8 positions match TRBD1. This receptor was taken from a young man in good health. Sequencing was performed on PBMCs. This chain's CDR3 is CASSSYLTGGTGELFF. In DNA form, the CDR3 reads TGCGCCAGCAGCTCCTACCTTACAGGGGGCACCGGGGAGCTGTTTTTT.